This TCR beta chain is drawn from a study of cytomegalovirus exposure and HLA in healthy donors. Study background: An early release of data contained approximately 80 million unique TCRs, which came from HLA-typed donors.

Comment on this clone: What it recognizes is unknown.

CDR1 and CDR2 from the germline V gene are LGHNA and YNFKEQ. The CDR3 runs 16 residues. Trimming left V 1 base short and J 5 bases short, with 17 bases between. The study sampled nominally healthy donors, though unrecorded immune exposures were likely. Study-level findings and limits: Some V segments, including TRBV6-2 and TRBV6-3, were excluded as indistinguishable. By a later analysis, the bulk of CMV-associated TCR beta chains appeared HLA-restricted.

Primers included in the PCR were 60 Vbeta and 13 Jbeta primers. Assay: immunoSEQ multiplex PCR; the TCRdb copy retains only in-frame clones and omits some. The table has 150,000 to 200,000 clones, about 88% seen once. This TCR came from a girl under two years old in good health and CMV-seronegative. The sample taken for sequencing was PBMCs. V gene TRBV4-2 combines with J gene TRBJ1-1; D is possibly TRBD1 (5 bases). DNA of the CDR3: TGTGCCAGCAGCCAAGTTGGGATTATGGAGGGGACTGAAGCTTTCTTT. Translated, it gives CASSQVGIMEGTEAFF.